Listed below are T cell receptor beta chains from one sample, sequenced in a study of long-term antiretroviral therapy in people with HIV. TCRdb's table, derived via immunoSEQ multiplex PCR, lists solely in-frame clones and lacks some. Of tens of thousands of clones listed, roughly 92% are singletons. The material was unsorted PBMCs, obtained about 6.5 years after starting antiretroviral therapy. Receptors were obtained from a woman in her thirties or forties with HIV. Each CDR3 is given without its conserved first and last residue. Fields, in order: V gene, J gene, CDR3 protein.

>TRBV19|TRBJ1-1
ASSSLGDYEAF
>TRBV7-2|TRBJ2-1
ASSGRVTPYVEQF
>TRBV4-2|TRBJ2-4
ASSQDNDPSGGVAKNIQY
>TRBV13|TRBJ2-1
ASSSTSGGQQF
>TRBV9|TRBJ2-1
ASSVGGGAGAESYNEQF
>TRBV5-1|TRBJ1-2
ASSVGPTGQGNGYT
>TRBV7-6|TRBJ1-1
ASSLRQGGNTEAF
>TRBV9|TRBJ1-3
ASSVTSGNTIY
>TRBV2|TRBJ2-7
ASSADPGTGGEQY
>TRBV19|TRBJ2-7
ASSLGTASYEQY
>TRBV19|TRBJ1-4
ASRDSVATNEKLF
>TRBV29-1|TRBJ1-2
SVQDRLNYGYT
>TRBV6-5|TRBJ1-1
ASILTGSNTEAF
>TRBV2|TRBJ2-7
ASSERVGVGFGEQY
>TRBV4-3|TRBJ2-1
ASSHGSGGADNEQF
>TRBV6-4|TRBJ2-1
ASSDSVAGDYNEQF
>TRBV7-8|TRBJ2-7
ASSSPQGGWGEQY
>TRBV6-6|TRBJ1-2
ASSYGGDRVHT
>TRBV12-5|TRBJ2-1
ASGLVEAGREQF
>TRBV2|TRBJ2-2
ASSWTSGGHNTGELF
>TRBV5-6|TRBJ1-2
ASSLGQGVANYGYT
>TRBV5-5|TRBJ2-7
ASRRTRDNSYEQY
>TRBV14|TRBJ2-3
ASSQDSWRGFTDTQY
>TRBV5-4|TRBJ2-1
ASSSDSGGPVSYNEQF
>TRBV6-1|TRBJ2-7
ASRSYEQY
>TRBV20-1|TRBJ2-3
SASGVDTQY
>TRBV5-1|TRBJ1-4
ASSLQGATGNEKLF
>TRBV5-8|TRBJ2-7
ASSRGGFGTYEQY
>TRBV5-4|TRBJ2-3
ASSSVGGISTDTQY
>TRBV11-2|TRBJ2-5
ASSPGLAGDIQETQY
>TRBV5-1|TRBJ1-6
ASSHAGENSPLH
>TRBV6-5|TRBJ1-2
ASTRGGYGYT
>TRBV4-3|TRBJ1-1
ASSQDGEGLNTEAF
>TRBV5-1|TRBJ1-2
ASSVGPGVRDYGYT
>TRBV4-1|TRBJ1-5
ASSFTGNSNQPQH
>TRBV5-1|TRBJ2-3
ASSLGTSGGTDTQY
>TRBV5-1|TRBJ1-2
ASSLEAGAVNYGYT
>TRBV19|TRBJ2-2
ASSIGNTGELF
>TRBV27|TRBJ1-1
ASKNGHLNTEAF
>TRBV25-1|TRBJ1-2
ASRGQGPGGYT
>TRBV7-9|TRBJ2-1
ASSSGVLTSGDEQF
>TRBV6-5|TRBJ2-7
ASSYLNGGTYEQY